This T cell receptor beta chain was recovered during a study of Ad26.COV2.S vaccination and SARS-CoV-2 variants. The overall study: Ad26.COV2.S arm of COV1001 included the donor. Once or twice, 56 days apart, Ad26.COV2.S was delivered intramuscularly.

Method: immunoSEQ multiplex PCR; TCRdb's copy keeps in-frame clones and lacks some. The sample yields 300,000 to 400,000 clones, 65% to 90% seen once. Stated treatment: around 19 received Ad26.COV2.S at low or high dose, single or two shots; 5 received placebo; per-sample allocation not given. Day 63 following the first vaccine or placebo injection was when the samples were taken. The J segment lost 5 bases and the V segment lost 4 bases, leaving 8 bases of the junction unmatched. This CDR3 is built from 15 residues. The germline V gene encodes CDR1 SEHNR and CDR2 FQNEAQ (reference sequence). The source of this sequence is a person between 18 and 65 years old who received the Ad26.COV2.S COVID-19 vaccine or a placebo. The gene calls are TRBV7-9 and TRBJ1-1; 9 positions match TRBD1. Sequenced material: peripheral blood, taken in a trial of Ad26.COV2.S vaccine versus placebo. Here the CDR3 DNA reads TGTGCCAGCAGCTCGCCCCGACAGGGGGTAACTGAAGCTTTCTTT. This sequence encodes CASSSPRQGVTEAFF.